This TCR beta chain was recorded in a study of shared clonotypes between healthy human individuals (dated by TCRdb to the early 2020s). Background on the whole study: A couple of women and a few men aged 18 to 49 years were included in the cohort. To increase sequencing depth and limit assay-specific biases, TCR repertoire library preparation and sequencing were carried out by different laboratories using diverse techniques. Leukapheresis yielded between about 0.94 and 8.9 billion PBMCs per donor. For each donor, CD4 naive and CD4 memory were each run on three plates, CD8 naive on two plates, and CD8 memory on one plate. Blood TCR repertoires of about 5 healthy adults were deeply sequenced to estimate repertoire size and the extent of clonotype sharing between individuals.

Using the deep immunoSEQ assay, multiplex PCR amplified TCR CDR3 regions from genomic DNA. Extracted genomic DNA from each cell subset was distributed evenly across all wells of several immunoSEQ 96-well plates, and each plate was treated as a replicate. For sorted subsets, each replicate PCR was loaded with 200 ng genomic DNA, equivalent to 30,000 or so T cell genomes. Purified libraries were quantified with a Qubit 3.0 fluorometer, sized on a Bioanalyzer 2100, and re-quantified with the KAPA Library Quantification kit. Every immunoSEQ 96-well plate was sequenced on a dedicated single-read 150-cycle Illumina NextSeq 550 flow cell. Per the source publication's procedure: Because the immunoSEQ output included only junctional sequences and no quality scores, the filtering could not be the same as the filtering used for full-length reads. Sequences were annotated with PyIR, a Python wrapper for IgBLAST v1.9, and V/J genes and CDR3 were assigned using IMGT germline references. Reads were filtered out if the reads had weak V/J assignments (E-value above 1e-6), no CDR3, stop codons, out-of-frame junctions, or ambiguous translated residues. V3J clonotypes were defined by identical inferred V gene, J gene, and CDR3 amino acid sequence. To compute the percentage overlap between repertoires, the number of shared unique clonotypes was divided by the size of the smaller repertoire. Three approaches were used to assess repertoire richness: RTK rarefaction, the Chao1 estimator, and Recon v2.1 estimates of unobserved clonotypes. Generation probabilities were computed with OLGA for all TCRbeta clonotypes obtained by the gDNA method from several donors. Imported from immuneACCESS, the table was reduced by TCRdb to in-frame sequences with V and J called. These copies leave out some clones; in studies compared against another copy, an unresolved V gene accounts for under half, and the cause of the remainder is not known. That table is the source of V, J and clone size, and D and trimming were worked out from the DNA. The sample table holds approximately 2,300,000 clones, of which roughly 92% were seen once. In total, the top ten clones hold about 0.41% of the sample.

As concerns this clone: Its antigen is not yet known. The record has no base qualities; no much larger clone is one base away.

CDR1 and CDR2, looked up from the germline V gene (reference sequence), are MNHNY and SVGAGI. From its cysteine to its phenylalanine, the CDR3 spans 14 amino acids. Only the CDR3 DNA stays, 42 bases, in frame from base 1. Trimming removed 6 bases from V and 6 bases from J, leaving 15 bases between the germline ends. What the authors observed across the whole study: Pairwise subsampling led to the expectation that sequencing depth would affect the degree of clonotype sharing among donors. Rarefaction of sorted-subset datasets indicated incomplete sequencing despite the large sequencing depth. Compared with non-shared clonotypes, the clonotypes found in all four sorted-subset donors had higher generation probabilities. Across a handful of donors, approximately 5% of naive CD4, roughly 3.5% of naive CD8, under 2.5% of memory CD4, and approximately 0.4% of memory CD8 clonotypes were shared. Estimated clonotype richness was generally larger for naive than for memory subsets. The small number of donors limited the genetic and exposure-history diversity represented. Sampling was limited to blood, and TCR repertoires in tissue likely differ from TCR repertoires in blood.

The donors were healthy, HIV-negative adults who had no recently reported acute infections or vaccinations. Only Caucasian adults living in Nashville, Tennessee, USA were represented among the donors. CD4+ T cells were enriched by magnetic negative selection; naive cells were then positively selected on CD45RA, and the negative fraction formed the memory subset. Blood was obtained by leukapheresis, after which PBMCs were separated by Ficoll-Histopaque density gradient centrifugation and cryopreserved in liquid nitrogen vapor phase. Analytical flow cytometry was used to check the purity and quantity of each magnetically sorted T cell population. Genomic DNA was isolated from each sorted fraction and quantified by UV absorbance on a Nanodrop 2000c.

The sequencing input was naive CD4+ T cells from PBMCs. This sample's cell subset or site label indicates: CD45RA+ positively selected. This sequence uses TRBV6-6 and TRBJ2-1; TRBD2 is a possible D gene, resting on 6 matching bases. The TCR sequence derives from a man between 18 and 29 years old in good health. Some clones in this sample may be carry-over from other donors' samples. The CDR3 here reads CASSRGTPGNEQFF. The base sequence is TGTGCCAGCAGCCGCGGGACCCCGGGCAATGAGCAGTTCTTC.